The sequence of this T cell receptor (beta chain) was determined in a study of early T cells in non-severe SARS-CoV-2 infection. On the study more broadly: Sequencing input comprised bulk RNA from unsorted whole blood; chain pairing was not available.

One entry per CDR3 protein, called by TCRdb with MiXCR from the 5' RACE reads. This sample yields approximately 84,000 distinct CDR3 sequences, of which approximately 15% are seen a single time; approximately 6% belongs to the top ten. The V gene lost 2 bases and the J gene lost 5 bases, with 13 bases spanning the gap. The CDR3 runs to 15 residues. The germline V gene has CDR1 ENHRY and CDR2 SYGVKD. The J gene is TRBJ2-1, the V gene TRBV10-3; weak D call: TRBD2 (5 bases). The receptor's source is an adult who was a healthcare worker with PCR-confirmed SARS-CoV-2 infection or an uninfected control (not recorded which). The sequenced material came from whole blood. CDR3 sequence (DNA): TGTGCCATCAGTGAGGGCACTAGAAGAAACAATGAGCAGTTCTTC. Amino acids: CAISEGTRRNNEQFF.